A selection of T cell receptor beta chains follows, all from one sample in a study of T cells in Graves' hyperthyroidism and ophthalmopathy. TCRdb reprocessed the multiplex PCR reads via MiXCR and lists one record per CDR3 protein. The repertoire includes approximately 400,000 distinct CDR3 sequences, over 11% of them detected once, and 25% to 30% sits in the top ten. Sample: blood. Every receptor here comes from a middle-aged man with Graves' ophthalmopathy. CDR3s include the opening cysteine and the closing phenylalanine or tryptophan. The D gene is left open where the match is weak. Clone size is shown for a subset of rows, as once, few, many or a class of expanded clone.

cdr3_aa	cdr3_nt	d_call	clone_size	v_call	j_call
CAISDRMDSNPNTEAFF	TGTGCCATCAGTGATAGAATGGACTCAAACCCGAACACTGAAGCTTTCTTT	NA	few	TRBV10-3	TRBJ1-1
CASRLAGSSGELFF	TGTGCCAGCAGACTAGCGGGGAGTTCCGGGGAGCTGTTTTTT	TRBD2	NA	TRBV5-4	TRBJ2-2
CSAPSIAGGPPDTQYF	TGCAGTGCTCCGTCTATAGCGGGAGGCCCCCCAGATACGCAGTATTTT	TRBD2	NA	TRBV20-1	TRBJ2-3
CSVALPGELFF	TGCAGCGTTGCACTACCCGGGGAGCTGTTTTTT	NA	NA	TRBV29-1	TRBJ2-2
CASSPLRPAGVLLSDTQYF	TGTGCCAGCTCACCCCTACGACCCGCGGGAGTACTTTTGTCAGATACGCAGTATTTT	TRBD2	NA	TRBV18	TRBJ2-3
CASGTPPGGASDTQYF	TGTGCTAGTGGTACGCCTCCCGGAGGGGCTTCAGATACGCAGTATTTT	NA	many	TRBV12-5	TRBJ2-3
CASSPTGTGINEQFF	TGTGCCAGCAGCCCCACCGGGACTGGTATAAATGAGCAGTTCTTC	NA	many	TRBV3-1	TRBJ2-1
CASSMDFYNEQFF	TGTGCCAGTAGTATGGACTTTTACAATGAGCAGTTCTTC	NA	few	TRBV19	TRBJ2-1
CASSLAGQGAGADTQYF	TGCGCCAGCAGCTTGGCGGGACAGGGGGCCGGAGCGGATACGCAGTATTTT	TRBD1	few	TRBV5-1	TRBJ2-3
CASSWAGRSYEQYF	TGTGCCAGCAGTTGGGCGGGCCGCTCCTACGAGCAGTACTTC	NA	few	TRBV27	TRBJ2-7
CASSQGLAGNNEQFF	TGTGCCAGCAGCCAGGGACTAGCGGGGAACAATGAGCAGTTCTTC	TRBD2	few	TRBV7-6	TRBJ2-1
CASSQVPRVHEQYF	TGCGCCAGCAGCCAAGTTCCAAGGGTCCACGAGCAGTACTTC	NA	NA	TRBV4-1	TRBJ2-7
CASSLTGSGRTGELFF	TGTGCCAGCAGTTTAACTGGTAGCGGGAGGACCGGGGAGCTGTTTTTT	TRBD2	many	TRBV28	TRBJ2-2
CASRITGGARNTIYF	TGTGCCAGCCGTATCACAGGGGGGGCTAGAAACACCATATATTTT	TRBD1	few	TRBV7-9	TRBJ1-3
CASSRPPTAQETQYF	TGTGCCAGCAGCCGGCCCCCCACGGCCCAAGAGACCCAGTACTTC	NA	many	TRBV7-9	TRBJ2-5
CASSYRPGGLPEQYF	TGTGCCAGCAGTTACCGTCCGGGAGGTTTACCCGAGCAGTACTTC	TRBD2	many	TRBV6-2/TRBV6-3	TRBJ2-7
CSAWRSGNNIQYF	TGCAGTGCTTGGCGTAGCGGGAATAACATTCAGTACTTC	TRBD2	many	TRBV20-1	TRBJ2-4
CASSSQEGTDTQYF	TGTGCCAGCAGCTCTCAGGAAGGCACAGATACGCAGTATTTT	NA	many	TRBV7-9	TRBJ2-3
CASSQVGEGYTEAFF	TGTGCCAGCAGCCAAGTAGGGGAGGGGTACACTGAAGCTTTCTTT	NA	many	TRBV4-2	TRBJ1-1
CASSQNYLGEQYF	TGTGCCAGCAGCCAAAACTATTTAGGCGAGCAGTACTTC	NA	NA	TRBV14	TRBJ2-7
CATSWGTDTQYF	TGTGCCACCTCCTGGGGGACAGATACGCAGTATTTT	NA	NA	TRBV15	TRBJ2-3
CASSRTEGFTDTQYF	TGTGCCAGCAGCCGGACAGAGGGGTTCACAGATACGCAGTATTTT	NA	NA	TRBV12-3/TRBV12-4	TRBJ2-3
CASSLQGRTQYF	TGTGCCAGCAGTTTACAGGGCAGGACGCAGTATTTT	NA	NA	TRBV12-3/TRBV12-4	TRBJ2-3
CASSGGGTSGSYNEQFF	TGCGCCAGCAGTGGGGGGGGTACTAGTGGCTCCTACAATGAGCAGTTCTTC	TRBD2	NA	TRBV10-2	TRBJ2-1
CASGAGRDTGELFF	TGCGCCAGCGGGGCGGGACGGGACACCGGGGAGCTGTTTTTT	NA	few	TRBV5-1	TRBJ2-2